The next 10 T cell receptor beta chains were all read from a single sample in a study of read filtering for tumor transcriptome and immune sequencing (dated by TCRdb to the early 2020s). This sample was sequenced with an Illumina HiSeq 4000. Starting from 400 to 450 ng RNA, TCR libraries were constructed with the Immunoverse kit using molecular barcoded adaptors that cover the alpha/delta and beta/gamma chains. TCRdb trimmed public reads at Q25 via fastp, called clones via MiXCR and kept in-frame beta chains. Identical CDR3 proteins give one entry, which carries the most common genes and DNA. The sample data list around 35,000 distinct CDR3 sequences, and roughly an eighth of these were observed just once. The ten most abundant clones make up 35% to 45% of the sample. The sample was a population of CD138-negative cells sorted from bone marrow. This specimen's cell subset or site label, per the study, means: bone marrow mononuclear cells depleted of CD138+ plasma/myeloma cells by negative magnetic selection. Receptors originate from a donor aged 40 or over with multiple myeloma.

This clonotype was recorded many times. This chain links TRBV29-1 with TRBJ2-7; TRBD1 or TRBD2 may be the D gene (6 bases each). This CDR3 is built from 13 residues. Trimming took off 7 bases at V and 3 bases at J, with 16 bases between the two ends. The germline CDR1 and CDR2 sequences are SQVTM and ANQGSEA. DNA of the CDR3: TGCAGCGCCAGGGGCCTCGGGAGCTACGAGCAGTACTTC. Protein: CSARGLGSYEQYF.

This clonotype was recorded a few times. The chain couples TRBV20-1 to TRBJ2-7; 10 nucleotides line up with TRBD1. J gave up 6 bases and V 6 bases, and 8 bases lay outside the gene matches. This CDR3 is 13 amino acids long. In germline, CDR1 is DFQATT, CDR2 SNEGSKA (reference sequence). The CDR3 DNA is TGCAGTGCAACCCGACAGGGGGCGGGCGAGCAGTACTTC. Its translation is CSATRQGAGEQYF.

This clonotype is labeled as medium-sized (0.01 to 0.1%). This chain joins TRBV20-1 and TRBJ2-1; 9 nucleotides line up with TRBD1. V lost 6 bases, J lost 8 bases, and 11 bases stayed unmatched. The germline CDR1 and CDR2 sequences are DFQATT and SNEGSKA (reference sequence). The CDR3 loop spans 14 amino acids. The CDR3 reads CSAPRDRVSYEQFF. CDR3 coding DNA: TGCAGTGCACCTCGGGACAGGGTCAGTTATGAGCAGTTCTTC.

Notes on this clonotype: A far larger clone is only one base removed, so a read error is likely. This chain uses TRBV3-2 with TRBJ1-1. TRBV3-2 is a pseudogene. The length of the CDR3 is 15 residues. CDR3 DNA sequence: TGTGCCAGCAGCCACAGCCCGCTGGCTGGGACTGAAGCTTTCTTT. Amino acid sequence: CASSHSPLAGTEAFF.

This clonotype was seen a few times. A clone one base away is much larger, so this may be a read error. The chain recombines TRBV6-1 with TRBJ2-5; D is perhaps TRBD1 (6 bases). Germline values: CDR1 MNHNS, CDR2 SASEGT. This CDR3 has 13 residues. Here the CDR3 DNA reads TGTGCCAGCAGTGGACAGGTCCAAGAGTCCCAGTACTTC. It is translated as CASSGQVQESQYF.

This clonotype was counted at least ten times. The genes are TRBV5-1 and TRBJ2-2, with D perhaps matching TRBD1 (6 bases). CDR3 length: 15 residues. The germline gives CDR1 SGHRS, CDR2 YFSETQ. V lost 4 bases and J 0 bases, leaving 10 bases between the germline ends. CDR3 nucleotides: TGCGCCAGCAGCACGGGGACAACGAACACCGGGGAGCTGTTTTTT. Its translation: CASSTGTTNTGELFF.

The chain recombines TRBV12-3 or TRBV12-4 with TRBJ1-6; no reliable D call. The CDR3 has 14 residues. Trimming shortened V by 6 bases and J by 5 bases, and 11 bases separated the two germline ends. CDR3 nucleotide sequence: TGTGCCAGCAGCTATACACGGGATAATTCACCCCTCCACTTT. Protein: CASSYTRDNSPLHF.

This clonotype was observed many times. The V gene is TRBV15, the J gene TRBJ1-1; no definite D call. V was trimmed by 1 base and J by 1 base, leaving 7 bases between them. The CDR3 covers 14 residues. CDR1 LNHNV and CDR2 YYDKDF come from the germline V gene (reference sequence). CDR3 in amino acids: CATSRGAPNTEAFF. The CDR3 coding sequence is TGTGCCACCAGCAGAGGGGCGCCGAACACTGAAGCTTTCTTT.

This clonotype was recorded many times. A much larger clone is a single base away; this may be a read error. The chain employs TRBV12-3 or TRBV12-4 and TRBJ2-1, with D perhaps TRBD2 (5 bases). CDR3 length: 16 residues. The CDR3 sequence is CASSLRLALLGNEHFF. The CDR3 nucleotides read TGTGCCAGCAGTTTAAGGCTAGCCTTATTGGGCAATGAGCATTTCTTC.

This clonotype occurred many times. The chain has TRBV30 and TRBJ1-2; D gene uncertain. The CDR3 has 12 amino acids. The germline gives CDR1 GTSNPN, CDR2 SVGIG (reference sequence). V lost 2 bases and J lost 8, with 12 bases in between. The CDR3 DNA follows: TGTGCCTGGAGTTTCGACTCGCCAGGCTACACCTTC. Translated: CAWSFDSPGYTF.